One T cell receptor beta chain is described in this entry. This CDR3 is built from 14 residues. V lost 2 bases and J 0 bases, leaving 9 bases between the germline ends. Germline assignment: CDR1 DFQATT and CDR2 SNEGSKA (reference sequence). This specimen comes from a study of blood T cells in healthy people across ages. With a J-beta primer mix and a sample-barcoded 5' primer, a second PCR ran about 6 to 11 cycles. No fewer than 3 million CDR3-containing paired-end reads came from each sample. One entry per CDR3 protein, called by TCRdb with MiXCR from the 5' RACE reads. In the table there are 1.5 million or so distinct CDR3 sequences, 40% to 45% of which are singletons.

The receptor was isolated from a woman between 18 and 29 years old in good health. V is TRBV20-1 and J is TRBJ2-3; maybe TRBD2 (6 bases). Sample: blood. The DNA for the CDR3 is TGCAGTGCTAGATATGGGACTAGCACAGATACGCAGTATTTT. Translating it yields CSARYGTSTDTQYF.